The entry below describes one T cell receptor beta chain. Its antigen is unknown. The source of the sample is a study of T cell responses to AZD1222 COVID-19 vaccine. The CDR3 is made up of 13 amino acids. The germline V gene encodes CDR1 LGHDT and CDR2 YNNKEL (reference sequence). V dropped 4 bases and J dropped 6; count of bases not matched to a gene: 3. Measured with immunoSEQ multiplex PCR; TCRdb has only the in-frame clones, and not every one. The sample gives about 100,000 clones, 80% to 90% of which show up once; approximately 6.8% is in the top ten. Study observations and caveats: Baseline serostatus was positive in only a handful of AZD1222 recipients. Unmutated regions of variants are reportedly targeted by nearly half of spike-specific TCRs. Sampled repertoires all dated from after the peak T cell response. At 160-218 and 743-854, vaccine-associated CD4 TCRs were dominant, and they spanned spike.

The chain has TRBV3-1 (or the pseudogene TRBV3-2) and TRBJ1-2, with TRBD1 matching 9 bases. Sequencing used peripheral blood, obtained on day 0 of AZD1222 vaccination. The clonotype originates from an adult in good health. The CDR3, as DNA: TGTGCCAGCAGCCCTCGGACAGGGGATGGCTACACCTTC. Translated: CASSPRTGDGYTF.